This T cell receptor beta chain comes out of a study of blood T cells in healthy people across ages. The CDR3 totals 14 residues. CDR1 is SNHLY, CDR2 FYNNEI, per germline. The V and J ends lost 2 bases and 5 bases respectively, with 10 bases between them. Sample-barcoded 5' priming and a J-beta primer mix drove a second PCR of 7 to 11 cycles. Every sample gave at least 3 million paired-end reads containing CDR3. Via MiXCR, TCRdb re-called the 5' RACE reads, giving one row per CDR3 protein. Altogether roughly 900,000 distinct CDR3 sequences are present, around 46% being singletons, with the ten largest covering over 10%.

V usage is TRBV2 and J usage is TRBJ1-5; D unresolved. The specimen sequenced was blood. This TCR was recovered from a young man in good health. The CDR3 coding sequence is TGTGCCAGCAGTGAATCGGGTCGGTATCAGCCCCAGCATTTT. It codes for CASSESGRYQPQHF.